The source of this TCR beta chain is a study of cytomegalovirus exposure and HLA in healthy donors. PCR used 60 Vbeta primers and 13 Jbeta primers. The table came from immunoSEQ multiplex PCR; TCRdb's copy has only in-frame clones and leaves some out. The sample holds about 100,000 clones, 76% seen once. The CDR3 has 14 amino acids. The junction had 2 bases not matched to a gene; V was cut back by 3 bases and J by 3 bases. CDR1 SGHNT and CDR2 YYREEE come from the germline V gene (reference sequence). The chain links TRBV5-4 to TRBJ1-1; 10 positions agree with TRBD1. Sequencing was carried out using PBMCs. The sequence was obtained from a man in his forties in good health and CMV-seronegative. The chain's CDR3 is CASSYGQGDTEAFF. The CDR3 nucleotides are TGTGCCAGCAGCTATGGACAGGGGGACACTGAAGCTTTCTTT.